The source of this T cell receptor (beta chain) is a study of blood T cell repertoires in COVID-19 (dated by TCRdb to the early 2020s). Regarding the study in general: The collaborator samples originated in the United States, Italy and Spain and spanned the acute and convalescent phases of COVID-19. The prospective study material was composed of cDNA or gDNA derived from T cells, B-cell-depleted T cells, or PBMCs. Subjects who had been exposed to COVID-19, were actively infected with it, or had recovered from it provided the deeply sampled blood TCRbeta repertoires that made up the dataset. A freely available public database, intended as a resource for researchers studying the immune response to SARS-CoV-2, is where the repertoires were released. The samples were drawn from the first 160 participants of the ongoing ImmuneRACE study and from about 1,200 subjects provided by 6 global collaborators. The sample metadata nearly always contained a de-identified subject ID, COVID-19 status, age in years and sex. HLA class I and class II types, where available, came from metadata supplied by the sample provider rather than from assay-based typing. The paper's findings and limits, for the study overall: How much clinical and demographic metadata was included differed by source and by participant, and the metadata was provided uncurated.

To note about this clone: This clone's antigen is unknown. No much larger clone is present one base from it, and per-base qualities are unavailable.

TCRbeta CDR3 regions were amplified from genomic DNA by means of the immunoSEQ Assay, a bias-controlled multiplex PCR. The original pipeline was this. Nucleated cell counts per sample were estimated from amplification of reference gene primers within the assay. Sequence reads were collapsed and filtered to measure the absolute abundance of every unique TCRbeta CDR3 rearrangement. For each sample, productive Simpson clonality was calculated as the square root of Simpson's diversity index over productive rearrangements. As stored in TCRdb, this immuneACCESS dataset retains in-frame rearrangements with V and J assigned. A fraction of the clones does not appear; measured against another copy, unresolved V genes explain less than half of the discrepancy, and the remainder lacks a known reason. Clonal size and the V and J genes are those of that table, whereas D and trimming came from the DNA. Present in this sample are roughly 80,000 clones, about three quarters of which were seen just once. The leading ten clones occupy about 10% of the sample.

The collaborating institutions used their own protocols to collect whole blood in K2EDTA tubes. For TCRbeta analysis, collaborators shipped samples in one of three forms: frozen whole blood, isolated PBMCs, or DNA extracted from either of those sample types. Sequencing was done on a sample of peripheral blood. This TCR was recovered from a human donor in a cohort sampled during active COVID-19.

The base sequence is TGTGCCAGCTCACCAGGGCCAGGGTGGCCCTACGAGCAGTACTTC. Translated, this gives CASSPGPGWPYEQYF. The sequence joins TRBV18 to TRBJ2-7; the D gene is possibly TRBD1, with 5 bases matching. Trimming at the junction amounts to 2 bases on V and 2 bases on J, and the germline ends lie 13 bases apart. The CDR3 holds 15 amino acids from the cysteine to the phenylalanine. Only the CDR3 region is kept as DNA, spanning 45 bases read in frame from base 1. CDR1 and CDR2 are drawn from the germline V gene: KGHSH, LQKENI.